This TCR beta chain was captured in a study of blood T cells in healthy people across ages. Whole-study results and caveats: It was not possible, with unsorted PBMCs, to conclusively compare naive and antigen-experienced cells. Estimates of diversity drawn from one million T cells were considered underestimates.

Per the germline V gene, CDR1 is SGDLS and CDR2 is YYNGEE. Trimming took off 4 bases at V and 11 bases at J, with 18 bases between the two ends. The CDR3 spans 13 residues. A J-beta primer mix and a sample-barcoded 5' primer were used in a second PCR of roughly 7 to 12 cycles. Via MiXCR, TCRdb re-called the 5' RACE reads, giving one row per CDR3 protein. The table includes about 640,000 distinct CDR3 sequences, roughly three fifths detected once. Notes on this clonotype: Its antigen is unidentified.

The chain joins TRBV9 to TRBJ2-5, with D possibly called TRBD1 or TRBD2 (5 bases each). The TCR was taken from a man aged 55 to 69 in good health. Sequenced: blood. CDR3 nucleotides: TGTGCCAGCAGCCCCCCCGGGACGGAGGAGCAGTACTTC. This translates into CASSPPGTEEQYF.